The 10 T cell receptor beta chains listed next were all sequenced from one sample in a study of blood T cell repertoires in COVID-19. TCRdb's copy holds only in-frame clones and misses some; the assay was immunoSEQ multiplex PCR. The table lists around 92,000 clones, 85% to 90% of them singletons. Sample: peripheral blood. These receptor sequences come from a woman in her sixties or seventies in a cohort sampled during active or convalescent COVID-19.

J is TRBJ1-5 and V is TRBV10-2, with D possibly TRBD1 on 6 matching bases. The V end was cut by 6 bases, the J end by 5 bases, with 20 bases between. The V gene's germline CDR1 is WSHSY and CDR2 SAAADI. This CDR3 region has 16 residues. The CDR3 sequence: CASRNLGGGLDQPQHF. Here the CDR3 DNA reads TGCGCCAGCAGGAATCTTGGGGGGGGCCTGGATCAGCCCCAGCATTTT.

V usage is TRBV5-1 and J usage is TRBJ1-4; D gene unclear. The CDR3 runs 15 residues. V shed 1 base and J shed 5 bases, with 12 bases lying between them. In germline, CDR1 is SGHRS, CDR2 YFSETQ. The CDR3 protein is CASSLTGIENEKLFF. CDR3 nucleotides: TGCGCCAGCAGCTTGACGGGGATCGAAAATGAAAAACTGTTTTTT.

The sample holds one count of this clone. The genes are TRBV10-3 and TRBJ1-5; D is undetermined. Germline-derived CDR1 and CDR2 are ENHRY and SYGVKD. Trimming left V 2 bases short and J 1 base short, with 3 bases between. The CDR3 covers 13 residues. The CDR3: CAISEQSNQPQHF. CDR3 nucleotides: TGTGCCATCAGTGAGCAGAGCAATCAGCCCCAGCATTTT.

The CDR3 bases are TGTGCCAGCAGTTTACCCGGGGTCAGAAATGGCTACACCTTC. Protein: CASSLPGVRNGYTF. The chain couples TRBV28 to TRBJ1-2; D is ambiguous. V lost 2 bases to trimming and J lost 6 bases, with 13 bases between them. CDR1 MDHEN and CDR2 SYDVKM come from the germline V gene. This CDR3 comprises 14 residues.

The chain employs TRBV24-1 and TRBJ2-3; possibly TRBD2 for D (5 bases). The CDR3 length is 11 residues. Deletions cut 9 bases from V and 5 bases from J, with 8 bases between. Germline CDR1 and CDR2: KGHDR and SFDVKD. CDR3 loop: CATAGGDTQYF. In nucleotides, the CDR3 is TGTGCCACCGCGGGTGGAGATACGCAGTATTTT.

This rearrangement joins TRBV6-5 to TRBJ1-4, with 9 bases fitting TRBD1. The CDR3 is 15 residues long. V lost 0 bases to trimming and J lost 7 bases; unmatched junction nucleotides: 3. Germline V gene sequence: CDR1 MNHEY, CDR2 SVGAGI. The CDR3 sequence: CASSYSDRGSEKLFF. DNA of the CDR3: TGTGCCAGCAGTTACTCGGACAGGGGAAGTGAAAAACTGTTTTTT.

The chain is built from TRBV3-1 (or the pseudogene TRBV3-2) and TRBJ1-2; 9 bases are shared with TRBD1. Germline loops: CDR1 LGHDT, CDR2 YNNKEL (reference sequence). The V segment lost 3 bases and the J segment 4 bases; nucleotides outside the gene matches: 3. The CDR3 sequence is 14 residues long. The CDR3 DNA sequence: TGTGCCAGCAGCCAGGACAGGGGACTCTATGGCTACACCTTC. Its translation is CASSQDRGLYGYTF.

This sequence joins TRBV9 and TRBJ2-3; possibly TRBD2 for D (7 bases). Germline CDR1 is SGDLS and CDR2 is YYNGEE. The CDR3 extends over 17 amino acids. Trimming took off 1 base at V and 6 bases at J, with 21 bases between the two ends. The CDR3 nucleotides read TGTGCCAGCAGCGTAACCCCCGTAGGGGGAGCGGGGGATACGCAGTATTTT. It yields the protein CASSVTPVGGAGDTQYF.

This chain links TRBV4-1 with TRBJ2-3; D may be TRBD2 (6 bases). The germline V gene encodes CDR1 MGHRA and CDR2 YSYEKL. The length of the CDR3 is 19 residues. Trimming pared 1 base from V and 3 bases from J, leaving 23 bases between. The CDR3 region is CASSQAFSHPGLGTDTQYF. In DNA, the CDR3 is TGCGCCAGCAGCCAAGCCTTCTCTCACCCGGGACTTGGGACAGATACGCAGTATTTT.

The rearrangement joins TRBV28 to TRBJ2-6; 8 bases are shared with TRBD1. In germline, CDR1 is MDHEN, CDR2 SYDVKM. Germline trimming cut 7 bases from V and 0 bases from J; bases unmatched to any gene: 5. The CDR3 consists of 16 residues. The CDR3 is CASTEQGDSGANVLTF. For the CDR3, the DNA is TGTGCCAGCACCGAACAGGGGGACTCTGGGGCCAACGTCCTGACTTTC.